The 9 T cell receptor beta chains reported below all come from one sample, sequenced in a study of blood T cell repertoires in COVID-19. TCRdb keeps only in-frame clones here, not all; method: immunoSEQ multiplex PCR. The table shows approximately 210,000 clones, with around 90% occurring only once. The sample was peripheral blood. The receptors shown here come from a man in his 70s with acute or convalescent COVID-19.

The V and J genes are TRBV6-5 and TRBJ1-1; 8 nucleotides line up with TRBD1. CDR3 length: 14 amino acids. Germline V gene lookup returns CDR1 MNHEY and CDR2 SVGAGI. The junction had 7 bases not matched to a gene; V was cut back by 6 bases and J by 4 bases. In nucleotides, the CDR3 is TGTGCCAGCAGAGAGGACAGGGTGGCCACTGAAGCTTTCTTT. Protein sequence: CASREDRVATEAFF.

The CDR3 here is CASSLQPSGSETGELFF. The CDR3 coding sequence is TGCGCCAGCAGCTTACAACCTAGCGGGAGCGAGACCGGGGAGCTGTTTTTT. V gene TRBV5-1 combines with J gene TRBJ2-2; 10 nucleotides line up with TRBD2. The J segment lost 5 bases and the V segment lost 2 bases, leaving 9 bases of the junction unmatched. CDR3 length equals 17 residues. The germline CDR1 and CDR2 sequences are SGHRS and YFSETQ.

The chain combines TRBV18 with TRBJ1-3; 9 bases map to TRBD1. J lost 3 bases, V lost 3 bases, and 0 bases had no gene match. There are 14 residues in the CDR3. Germline V gene lookup returns CDR1 KGHSH and CDR2 LQKENI. The CDR3, as DNA: TGTGCCAGCTCACCGGGACAGGGTGGAAACACCATATATTTT. Protein product: CASSPGQGGNTIYF.

The gene calls are TRBV5-4 and TRBJ1-4; D possibly corresponds to TRBD1 (5 bases). The CDR3 length is 14 residues. Deletions cut 4 bases from V and 11 bases from J, with 18 bases between. Germline assignment: CDR1 SGHNT and CDR2 YYREEE (reference sequence). This chain's CDR3 is CASSPGEGIEKLFF. The CDR3 DNA reads TGTGCCAGCAGCCCGGGAGAGGGGATAGAGAAACTGTTTTTT.

This chain connects TRBV9 to TRBJ2-3; 7 bases line up with TRBD1. CDR3 length equals 15 residues. Trimming cost V 0 bases and J 0 bases; bases outside gene matches: 1. Germline CDR1 and CDR2: SGDLS and YYNGEE. The CDR3 reads CASSVGGQSTDTQYF. CDR3 DNA: TGTGCCAGCAGCGTAGGGGGACAGAGCACAGATACGCAGTATTTT.

This chain joins TRBV7-8 and TRBJ2-3, with 11 bases aligning to TRBD2. V lost 0 bases, J lost 5 bases, and 7 bases stayed unmatched. This CDR3 spans 17 amino acids. Per the germline V gene, CDR1 is SGHVS and CDR2 is FQNEAQ. The CDR3 nucleotides read TGTGCCAGCAGCTTAGCGCAGGTAGCGGGAGGGAGAGATACGCAGTATTTT. Translation gives CASSLAQVAGGRDTQYF.

V usage is TRBV9 and J usage is TRBJ1-1; weak D call: TRBD1 (6 bases). Deletions cut 0 bases from V and 4 bases from J, with 16 bases between. The CDR3 extends over 16 amino acids. CDR1 is SGDLS, CDR2 YYNGEE, per germline. CDR3 sequence (DNA): TGTGCCAGCAGCGTAGGGGAGGGGGAAGGAGGCACTGAAGCTTTCTTT. Protein: CASSVGEGEGGTEAFF.

This chain uses TRBV18 with TRBJ1-4, with a weak D call TRBD1 (6 bases). Trimming cost V 3 bases and J 8 bases, with 13 bases left between them. This CDR3 contains 14 residues. CDR1 is KGHSH, CDR2 LQKENI, per germline. CDR3 nucleotide sequence: TGTGCCAGCTCACCGAACGGGGGGCAGGAAAAACTGTTTTTT. Protein sequence: CASSPNGGQEKLFF.

The CDR3 spells CASSLTGVTEAFF. The CDR3 DNA reads as TGCGCCAGCAGCTTGACAGGGGTCACTGAAGCTTTCTTT. The V and J genes are TRBV5-1 and TRBJ1-1, with 7 bases aligning to TRBD1. The CDR3 consists of 13 residues. CDR1 SGHRS and CDR2 YFSETQ come from the germline V gene. With 1 base clipped from V and 4 bases from J, the junction kept 1 base outside the gene matches.